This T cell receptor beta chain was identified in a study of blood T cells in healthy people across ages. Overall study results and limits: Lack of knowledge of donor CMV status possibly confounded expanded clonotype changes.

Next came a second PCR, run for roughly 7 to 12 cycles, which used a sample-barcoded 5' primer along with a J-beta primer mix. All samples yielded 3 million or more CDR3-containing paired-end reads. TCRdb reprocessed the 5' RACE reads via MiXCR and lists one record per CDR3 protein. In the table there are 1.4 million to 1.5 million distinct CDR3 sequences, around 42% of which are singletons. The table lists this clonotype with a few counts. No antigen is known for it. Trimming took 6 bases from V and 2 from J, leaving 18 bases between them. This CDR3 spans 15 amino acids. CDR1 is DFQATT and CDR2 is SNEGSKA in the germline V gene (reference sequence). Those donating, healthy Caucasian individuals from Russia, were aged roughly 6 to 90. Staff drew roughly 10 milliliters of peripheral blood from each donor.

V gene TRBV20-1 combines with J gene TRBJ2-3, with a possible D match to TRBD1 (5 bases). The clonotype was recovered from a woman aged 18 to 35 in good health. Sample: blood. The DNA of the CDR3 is TGCAGTGCCGGCCCCCAGGGTTCCTACACAGATACGCAGTATTTT. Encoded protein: CSAGPQGSYTDTQYF.